Described below is a single T cell receptor (beta chain) sequence and its context. This specimen comes from a study of blood T cell repertoires in COVID-19. Sequenced by immunoSEQ multiplex PCR; TCRdb stores in-frame clones only, minus some. The table includes roughly 78,000 clones, roughly 86% detected once. This receptor was taken from a woman aged 60 to 75 with acute or convalescent COVID-19. The sequencing sample was made of peripheral blood.

The CDR3 loop reads CASSHGHMGNTEAFF. The CDR3 DNA sequence: TGCGCCAGCAGCCACGGACACATGGGGAACACTGAAGCTTTCTTT. The rearrangement joins TRBV5-1 to TRBJ1-1; weak D call: TRBD1 (5 bases). Looked up from germline, CDR1 is SGHRS and CDR2 is YFSETQ. Trimming pared 4 bases from V and 1 base from J, leaving 14 bases between. This CDR3 spans 15 amino acids.